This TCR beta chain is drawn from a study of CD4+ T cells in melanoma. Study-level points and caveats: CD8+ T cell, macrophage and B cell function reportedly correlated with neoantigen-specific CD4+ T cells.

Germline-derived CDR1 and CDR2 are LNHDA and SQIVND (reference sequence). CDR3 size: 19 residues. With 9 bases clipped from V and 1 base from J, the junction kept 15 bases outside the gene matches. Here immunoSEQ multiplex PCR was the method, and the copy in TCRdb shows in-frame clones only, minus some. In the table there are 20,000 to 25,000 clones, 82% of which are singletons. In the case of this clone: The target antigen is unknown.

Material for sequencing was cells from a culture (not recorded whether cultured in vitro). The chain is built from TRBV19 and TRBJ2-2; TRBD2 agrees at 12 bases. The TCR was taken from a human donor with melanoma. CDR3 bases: TGTGCCAGCCGCCCACTGAGGACTAGCGGGGAGAGGAACACCGGGGAGCTGTTTTTT. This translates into CASRPLRTSGERNTGELFF.